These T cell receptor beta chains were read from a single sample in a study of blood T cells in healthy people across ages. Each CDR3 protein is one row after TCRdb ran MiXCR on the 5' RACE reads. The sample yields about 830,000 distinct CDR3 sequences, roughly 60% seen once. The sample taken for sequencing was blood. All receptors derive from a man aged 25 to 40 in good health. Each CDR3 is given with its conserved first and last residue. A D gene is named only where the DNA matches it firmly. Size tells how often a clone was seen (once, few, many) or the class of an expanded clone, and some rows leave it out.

CDR3 DNA: TGTGCCAGCAGTCCAGTTGGCAGGGCGACCTACGAGCAGTACTTC
CDR3 protein: CASSPVGRATYEQYF
D gene: NA
clone size: few
J gene: TRBJ2-7
V gene: TRBV25-1

CDR3 DNA: TGCAGCGTTCGGGAGGGACAGGGGCAATACTCCTCCTACGAGCAGTACTTC
CDR3 protein: CSVREGQGQYSSYEQYF
D gene: TRBD1
clone size: NA
J gene: TRBJ2-7
V gene: TRBV29-1

CDR3 DNA: TGTGCCAGCAGCGAAGGCCCGGGGTTTTACTATGGCTACACCTTC
CDR3 protein: CASSEGPGFYYGYTF
D gene: NA
clone size: few
J gene: TRBJ1-2
V gene: TRBV11-2

CDR3 DNA: TGTGCCTGGAGTGGAAGACTCAACAGGGGACGTACTGAAGCTTTCTTT
CDR3 protein: CAWSGRLNRGRTEAFF
D gene: TRBD1
clone size: few
J gene: TRBJ1-1
V gene: TRBV30

CDR3 DNA: TGCGCCAGCAGCCACGACCAAGAGACCCAGTACTTC
CDR3 protein: CASSHDQETQYF
D gene: NA
clone size: NA
J gene: TRBJ2-5
V gene: TRBV4-1

CDR3 DNA: TGTGCCAGCAGTGAAAGGGGTCAAGACTATGGCTACACCTTC
CDR3 protein: CASSERGQDYGYTF
D gene: NA
clone size: NA
J gene: TRBJ1-2
V gene: TRBV6-1

CDR3 DNA: TGTGCCAGCAGCCAATTTCAAGGGCTAGCGGTCTACGAGCAGTACTTC
CDR3 protein: CASSQFQGLAVYEQYF
D gene: TRBD2
clone size: NA
J gene: TRBJ2-7
V gene: TRBV4-2

CDR3 DNA: TGTGCCGCAACAGGGCTGTATGGCTACACCTTC
CDR3 protein: CAATGLYGYTF
D gene: NA
clone size: NA
J gene: TRBJ1-2
V gene: TRBV28

CDR3 DNA: TGTGCCAGCAGTCGTCGGGGGGCTGGTCAAGAGACCCAGTACTTC
CDR3 protein: CASSRRGAGQETQYF
D gene: NA
clone size: NA
J gene: TRBJ2-5
V gene: TRBV7-9

CDR3 DNA: TGCGCCAGCAGGTTGCAGGATACCTACAATGAGCAGTTCTTC
CDR3 protein: CASRLQDTYNEQFF
D gene: NA
clone size: few
J gene: TRBJ2-1
V gene: TRBV5-1

CDR3 DNA: TGTGCCAGCAGCAACACCATGGGGCAGTACTTC
CDR3 protein: CASSNTMGQYF
D gene: NA
clone size: NA
J gene: TRBJ2-7
V gene: TRBV3-1

CDR3 DNA: TGTGCCAGCAGTTTATCTAGCGGGGGGGGATCCGACGAGCAGTATTTT
CDR3 protein: CASSLSSGGGSDEQYF
D gene: TRBD2
clone size: NA
J gene: TRBJ2-3
V gene: TRBV12-3/TRBV12-4

CDR3 DNA: TGCAGTTCCCCGGGACTAGCTAACAATGAGCAGTTCTTC
CDR3 protein: CSSPGLANNEQFF
D gene: TRBD2
clone size: NA
J gene: TRBJ2-1
V gene: TRBV20-1

CDR3 DNA: TGTGCCAGCAGCGTTAGCGGGGGGAATGGTGAGACCCAGTACTTC
CDR3 protein: CASSVSGGNGETQYF
D gene: TRBD2
clone size: NA
J gene: TRBJ2-5
V gene: TRBV9

CDR3 DNA: TGCAGCGTTGTGTTGCAGAACTACGAGCAGTACTTC
CDR3 protein: CSVVLQNYEQYF
D gene: NA
clone size: few
J gene: TRBJ2-7
V gene: TRBV29-1

CDR3 DNA: TGCAGTGCTAGTGACGACCGAGCGGGTTTGGATGAGCAGTTCTTC
CDR3 protein: CSASDDRAGLDEQFF
D gene: NA
clone size: NA
J gene: TRBJ2-1
V gene: TRBV20-1

CDR3 DNA: TGCAGCGTTGAACCAGGGAGGGGCGAGCAGTACTTC
CDR3 protein: CSVEPGRGEQYF
D gene: TRBD2
clone size: NA
J gene: TRBJ2-7
V gene: TRBV29-1

CDR3 DNA: TGCGGTGCCTTTAGGGGTGAGGGCGATTCACCCCTCCACTTT
CDR3 protein: CGAFRGEGDSPLHF
D gene: NA
clone size: NA
J gene: TRBJ1-6
V gene: TRBV20-1

CDR3 DNA: TGTGCCAGCAGATCCGAGGGGCTAGCTAGCTATGGCTACACCTTC
CDR3 protein: CASRSEGLASYGYTF
D gene: NA
clone size: NA
J gene: TRBJ1-2
V gene: TRBV6-5

CDR3 DNA: TGTGCCAGCAGCTTAGAATCGGGGGGGCCTGATACGCAGTATTTT
CDR3 protein: CASSLESGGPDTQYF
D gene: TRBD2
clone size: few
J gene: TRBJ2-3
V gene: TRBV11-2

CDR3 DNA: TGTGCCAGCACACTAGCGGGAGAGAACACCGGGGAGCTGTTTTTT
CDR3 protein: CASTLAGENTGELFF
D gene: TRBD2
clone size: NA
J gene: TRBJ2-2
V gene: TRBV12-3/TRBV12-4

CDR3 DNA: TGTGCCATCAGTGAGTCCCCGGGACCGACGGCCTCTGGGGCCAACGTCCTGACTTTC
CDR3 protein: CAISESPGPTASGANVLTF
D gene: NA
clone size: NA
J gene: TRBJ2-6
V gene: TRBV10-3

CDR3 DNA: TGCAGTGCCTCGGAGTGGGCAGGGAAAGAGCAGTACTTC
CDR3 protein: CSASEWAGKEQYF
D gene: NA
clone size: once
J gene: TRBJ2-7
V gene: TRBV20-1

CDR3 DNA: TGTGCCAGCAGCCGGAACCAAAACGGGGAGCTGTTTTTT
CDR3 protein: CASSRNQNGELFF
D gene: NA
clone size: NA
J gene: TRBJ2-2
V gene: TRBV14

CDR3 DNA: TGTGCCAGCACCACGATCGGGCTAGCAGCCTACGAGCAGTACTTC
CDR3 protein: CASTTIGLAAYEQYF
D gene: NA
clone size: many
J gene: TRBJ2-7
V gene: TRBV28

CDR3 DNA: TGCAGTGCTCCCCCGGCTAACGGTTACGAGCAGTACTTC
CDR3 protein: CSAPPANGYEQYF
D gene: NA
clone size: NA
J gene: TRBJ2-7
V gene: TRBV20-1

CDR3 DNA: TGTGCCAGCAGCGGGCCCACGACTAGCTGGGGTGAGCAGTTCTTC
CDR3 protein: CASSGPTTSWGEQFF
D gene: TRBD2
clone size: few
J gene: TRBJ2-1
V gene: TRBV2

CDR3 DNA: TGTGCCAGCAGTGAATACTCTGGGGCCAACGTCCTGACTTTC
CDR3 protein: CASSEYSGANVLTF
D gene: NA
clone size: NA
J gene: TRBJ2-6
V gene: TRBV2

CDR3 DNA: TGTGCCAGCAGTGTTGTGATAGATACGCAGTGTTTT
CDR3 protein: CASSVVIDTQCF
D gene: NA
clone size: NA
J gene: TRBJ2-3
V gene: TRBV2

CDR3 DNA: TGCAGCGTTGGTGGCAGGGCGTGGTATAGTGAGCAGTTCTTC
CDR3 protein: CSVGGRAWYSEQFF
D gene: NA
clone size: many
J gene: TRBJ2-1
V gene: TRBV29-1

CDR3 DNA: TGTGCCAGCAGTTCCCAGGGCCCTAACTATGGCTACACCTTC
CDR3 protein: CASSSQGPNYGYTF
D gene: NA
clone size: NA
J gene: TRBJ1-2
V gene: TRBV28

CDR3 DNA: TGTGCCAGCAGCGTTGGAGGACAGGTAGAAAAACTGTTTTTT
CDR3 protein: CASSVGGQVEKLFF
D gene: TRBD1
clone size: NA
J gene: TRBJ1-4
V gene: TRBV7-2

CDR3 DNA: TGCAGTGCTAGGGAAGATGCGGGGTCCTCCTACGAGCAGTACTTC
CDR3 protein: CSAREDAGSSYEQYF
D gene: NA
clone size: few
J gene: TRBJ2-7
V gene: TRBV20-1

CDR3 DNA: TGCGCCAGCAGCCACGAAATAGGGGCTTCCAATGAGCAGTTCTTC
CDR3 protein: CASSHEIGASNEQFF
D gene: NA
clone size: NA
J gene: TRBJ2-1
V gene: TRBV4-1

CDR3 DNA: TGCGCCAGCAGCCAAGTCCGGGTTGGGTTGTCTGGGGCCAACGTCCTGACTTTC
CDR3 protein: CASSQVRVGLSGANVLTF
D gene: NA
clone size: NA
J gene: TRBJ2-6
V gene: TRBV4-1

CDR3 DNA: TGTGCCAGCAGCCTCGGGGCCAATACCTACGAGCAGTACTTC
CDR3 protein: CASSLGANTYEQYF
D gene: NA
clone size: NA
J gene: TRBJ2-7
V gene: TRBV7-2